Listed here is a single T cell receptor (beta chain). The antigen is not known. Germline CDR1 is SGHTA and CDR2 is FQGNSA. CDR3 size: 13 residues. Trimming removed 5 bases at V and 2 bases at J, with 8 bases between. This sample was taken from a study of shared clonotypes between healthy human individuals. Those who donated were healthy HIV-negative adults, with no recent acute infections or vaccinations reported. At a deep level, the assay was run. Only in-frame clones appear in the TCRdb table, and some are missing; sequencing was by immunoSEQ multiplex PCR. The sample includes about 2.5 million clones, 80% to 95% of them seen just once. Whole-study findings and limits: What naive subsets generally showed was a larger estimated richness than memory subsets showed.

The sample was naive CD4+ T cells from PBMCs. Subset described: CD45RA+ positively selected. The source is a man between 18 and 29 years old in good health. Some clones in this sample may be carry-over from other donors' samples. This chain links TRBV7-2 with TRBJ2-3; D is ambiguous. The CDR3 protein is CASSPRITDTQYF. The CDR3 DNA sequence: TGTGCCAGCAGCCCAAGGATCACAGATACGCAGTATTTT.